This T cell receptor beta chain came from a study of Tregs in tolerant kidney transplant recipients. Comment on this clone: What it binds is not known. With the read ending 3 residues before the CDR3 end, the germline J gene is used to fill in that end.

Mixed chimerism was transient after nonmyeloablative marrow transplants from related graft donors. The J segment lost 7 bases and the V segment lost 4 bases, leaving 16 bases of the junction unmatched. CDR3 length: 16 amino acids. Germline V CDR1 and CDR2: DFQATT, SNEGSKA (reference sequence). Here immunoSEQ multiplex PCR was the method, and the copy in TCRdb shows in-frame clones only, minus some. This table holds about 31,000 clones. Study-wide results and caveats: Changing PCR primers prevented nucleotide comparison between some patients' samples. In tolerant patients, donor-specific Tregs outgrew total Tregs, suggesting antigen-driven expansion. Validation in larger populations is needed because few patients were studied. Tregs expanded with activated donor B cells seemed most donor-specific.

Sequencing used CD4+ T cells from blood (PBMCs), obtained 24 months after the transplant. The rearrangement links TRBV20-1 to TRBJ1-2; the match to TRBD1 covers 9 bases. This TCR derives from a human patient who received a combined kidney and bone marrow transplant. A subset of T cells may come from the graft donor. The DNA read from the CDR3 is TGCAGTGCTACCAACCCACTACAGGGGGCCCTCGGTGGC. Translation gives CSATNPLQGALGG. The complete CDR3 protein is CSATNPLQGALGGYTF.